Below, 10 T cell receptor beta chains from the same sample are listed, as sequenced in a study of control samples from healthy donors and cancer patients. Using immunoSEQ multiplex PCR, the repertoire was profiled, and TCRdb retains in-frame clones only, with some absent. The repertoire holds 75,000 to 95,000 clones, with about 88% as singletons. Sequencing was performed on blood. Receptors originate from a woman in her fifties or sixties in good health.

The gene calls are TRBV6-5 and TRBJ2-3; D gene ambiguous. The CDR3 contains 12 residues. Trimming shortened V by 7 bases and J by 1 base, and 6 bases separated the two germline ends. Germline lookup yields CDR1 MNHEY and CDR2 SVGAGI. The CDR3 here is CASTQGTDTQYF. The CDR3 DNA follows: TGTGCCAGCACTCAGGGCACAGATACGCAGTATTTT.

The chain couples TRBV2 to TRBJ1-3; 7 positions agree with TRBD1. V was clipped by 7 bases and J by 0 bases; unmatched bases: 9. Germline V lookup: CDR1 SNHLY, CDR2 FYNNEI. The CDR3 has 16 amino acids. CDR3 in DNA: TGTGCCAGCACCGCCCCGGGACAGAACTCTGGAAACACCATATATTTT. Translated: CASTAPGQNSGNTIYF.

This clone was found a few times. This chain uses TRBV5-8 with TRBJ1-5; no reliable D call. From germline, CDR1 is SGHTS and CDR2 YDEGEE. This CDR3 spans 14 amino acids. V was trimmed by 1 base and J by 5 bases, leaving 10 bases between them. CDR3 in DNA: TGTGCCAGCAGCTTGAAGGCAGGCCATCAGCCCCAGCATTTT. This encodes CASSLKAGHQPQHF.

This chain joins TRBV7-6 and TRBJ2-2; weak D call: TRBD2 (6 bases). CDR3 length equals 13 residues. The V gene lost 5 bases and the J gene lost 7 bases, with 11 bases spanning the gap. Germline V gives CDR1 SGHVS, CDR2 FNYEAQ. The CDR3, as DNA: TGTGCCAGCAGCACCCGGGGAGGCGGGGAGCTGTTTTTT. Protein sequence: CASSTRGGGELFF.

The chain carries TRBV7-9 and TRBJ1-4; TRBD1 matches at 8 bases. CDR3 length: 15 amino acids. The V and J ends lost 5 bases and 7 bases, in that order; junction bases with no gene match: 9. Germline V lookup: CDR1 SEHNR, CDR2 FQNEAQ (reference sequence). This CDR3 is CASSARRGLIEKLFF. CDR3 sequence (DNA): TGTGCCAGCAGCGCCCGCAGGGGGCTGATTGAAAAACTGTTTTTT.

This chain joins TRBV7-9 and TRBJ2-3, with D perhaps matching TRBD1 (6 bases). There are 17 residues in the CDR3. CDR1 is SEHNR and CDR2 is FQNEAQ in the germline V gene (reference sequence). V was shortened by 4 bases and J by 2 bases, with 19 bases between the two germline ends. The CDR3 region has the DNA TGTGCCAGCAGCTACCCTCGGACAGTTTCCCTCACAGATACGCAGTATTTT. Protein: CASSYPRTVSLTDTQYF.

The rearrangement links TRBV29-1 to TRBJ1-1; D is undetermined. Between the trimmed V and J ends, which lost 3 bases and 1 base, there was a span of 12 bases. This CDR3 spans 14 amino acids. CDR1 and CDR2 (germline): SQVTM, ANQGSEA. CDR3 DNA sequence: TGCAGCGTTGACAATCGGCCATCGAACACTGAAGCTTTCTTT. Translated: CSVDNRPSNTEAFF.

In this sample, this clone turned up once. The CDR3 DNA reads TGTGCCAGCAGCCGACAGGGAAGGAACACCGGGGAGCTGTTTTTT. Protein sequence: CASSRQGRNTGELFF. This chain uses TRBV5-4 with TRBJ2-2; TRBD1 matches at 7 bases. Germline values: CDR1 SGHNT, CDR2 YYREEE (reference sequence). The CDR3 consists of 15 residues. The ends lost 4 bases at V and 1 base at J; junction bases unmatched: 4.

The rearrangement uses TRBV4-1 and TRBJ1-5; no clear D. The CDR3 contains 14 residues. V shed 4 bases and J shed 3 bases, with 10 bases lying between them. Per the germline V gene, CDR1 is MGHRA and CDR2 is YSYEKL. DNA of the CDR3: TGCGCCAGCAGCCCCCCAAATACCAATCAGCCCCAGCATTTT. It codes for CASSPPNTNQPQHF.

The chain recombines TRBV6-5 with TRBJ1-4, with no clear D. With 6 bases removed from V and 0 bases from J, the gap between germline ends came to 11 bases. CDR1 and CDR2 from the germline V gene are MNHEY and SVGAGI. The CDR3 runs 15 residues. The DNA for the CDR3 is TGTGCCAGCAGACCTACAGTTGCAACTAATGAAAAACTGTTTTTT. Protein product: CASRPTVATNEKLFF.